These 28 T cell receptor beta chains came from one sample sequenced in a study of cytomegalovirus exposure and HLA in healthy donors. PCR was performed using 60 Vbeta and 13 Jbeta primers. The repertoire was sequenced with immunoSEQ multiplex PCR; TCRdb's copy has only in-frame clones and lacks some. The sample carries approximately 45,000 clones, around 73% recorded once. The sequenced sample consisted of PBMCs. The receptors were gathered from a woman aged 25 to 45 in good health and CMV-seronegative.

This chain connects TRBV7-9 to TRBJ2-1; 7 bases agree with TRBD1. The CDR3 extends over 12 amino acids. V lost 9 bases and J lost 10; bases outside the gene matches: 9. Germline-derived CDR1 and CDR2 are SEHNR and FQNEAQ (reference sequence). CDR3 loop: CASTGQRNEQFF. CDR3 nucleotides: TGTGCCAGTACGGGACAGAGAAACGAGCAGTTCTTC.

This clone was counted once. This sequence joins TRBV13 and TRBJ2-5, with D possibly TRBD1 on 6 matching bases. The V and J ends lost 6 bases and 5 bases respectively, with 22 bases between them. Looked up from germline, CDR1 is PRHDT and CDR2 is FYEKMQ (reference sequence). The CDR3 totals 16 residues. The CDR3 DNA follows: TGTGCCAGCAGTTTGTTGGGGGCGGGCGTCCAGGAGACCCAGTACTTC. Translated: CASSLLGAGVQETQYF. The whole variable domain, remainder taken from reference TRBV13 and TRBJ2-5, is AAGVIQSPRHLIKEKRETATLKCYPIPRHDTVYWYQQGPGQDPQFLISFYEKMQSDKGSIPDRFSAQQFSDYHSELNMSSLELGDSALYFCASSLLGAGVQETQYFGPGTRLLVL.

The genes are TRBV6-5 and TRBJ2-3; tentatively, D is TRBD2 (6 bases). The CDR3 extends over 12 amino acids. Per germline, CDR1 MNHEY and CDR2 SVGAGI. Between the trimmed V and J ends, which lost 6 bases and 4 bases, there was a span of 8 bases. The CDR3 reads CASSWGADTQYF. The CDR3 DNA is TGTGCCAGCAGCTGGGGGGCAGATACGCAGTATTTT.

J is TRBJ1-5 and V is TRBV29-1; possibly TRBD1 for D (5 bases). Trimming shortened V by 1 base and J by 0 bases, and 10 bases separated the two germline ends. There are 15 residues in the CDR3. Germline loops: CDR1 SQVTM, CDR2 ANQGSEA. The DNA of the CDR3 is TGCAGCGTTGAAGTAACGGGGGATAGCAATCAGCCCCAGCATTTT. Amino acid sequence: CSVEVTGDSNQPQHF.

The V gene is TRBV5-1, the J gene TRBJ1-2; TRBD1 matches at 8 bases. Unmatched junction bases numbered 4, after V lost 2 bases and J lost 4 bases. CDR1 is SGHRS, CDR2 YFSETQ, per germline. The CDR3 covers 14 residues. The CDR3 DNA reads as TGCGCCAGCAGCTTCGGTGACAGGGGCTATGGCTACACCTTC. The encoded protein is CASSFGDRGYGYTF.

The chain couples TRBV20-1 to TRBJ2-5; D gene ambiguous. The CDR3 totals 11 residues. In germline, CDR1 is DFQATT, CDR2 SNEGSKA (reference sequence). The ends were cut back, 6 bases at V and 2 bases at J, with 7 bases in the middle. The CDR3 DNA reads as TGCAGTGCAGCCTCACAAGAGACCCAGTACTTC. Residues: CSAASQETQYF.

The chain employs TRBV28 and TRBJ1-6; TRBD1 agrees at 8 bases. This CDR3 region has 14 residues. CDR1 MDHEN and CDR2 SYDVKM come from the germline V gene. V trimming: 4 bases; J trimming: 7 bases; junction bases outside the gene matches: 3. The DNA of the CDR3 is TGTGCCAGCAGTTCCGGACAGGGCAATTCACCCCTCCACTTT. This encodes CASSSGQGNSPLHF. Complete variable domain (other parts from reference TRBV28 and TRBJ1-6): DVKVTQSSRYLVKRTGEKVFLECVQDMDHENMFWYRQDPGLGLRLIYFSYDVKMKEKGDIPEGYSVSREKKERFSLILESASTNQTSMYLCASSSGQGNSPLHFGNGTRLTVT.

This clone was seen only a few times. V gene TRBV2 combines with J gene TRBJ2-7; no clear D. V lost 6 bases and J 2 bases, leaving 5 bases between the germline ends. The CDR3 consists of 11 residues. CDR1 SNHLY and CDR2 FYNNEI come from the germline V gene. The CDR3 DNA sequence: TGTGCCAGCAGCCTAACCTACGAGCAGTACTTC. It specifies CASSLTYEQYF.

The rearrangement links TRBV18 to TRBJ1-1, with no clear D. CDR1 is KGHSH and CDR2 is LQKENI in the germline V gene. The CDR3 consists of 14 residues. Trimming cost V 5 bases and J 10 bases, with 20 bases left between them. CDR3 amino acids: CASSDHDDSVGAFF. Written as DNA, the CDR3 is TGTGCCAGCTCAGATCACGACGACTCGGTCGGAGCTTTCTTT.

The chain recombines TRBV28 with TRBJ1-5; possible D gene TRBD1, 6 bases. This CDR3 has 15 amino acids. Germline V gene lookup returns CDR1 MDHEN and CDR2 SYDVKM. The V gene lost 5 bases and the J gene lost 7 bases, with 18 bases spanning the gap. The CDR3 DNA reads TGTGCCAGCAGTCCCCACAGGGTAAAGGGGCAGCCCCAGCATTTT. Translated, it gives CASSPHRVKGQPQHF.

On this clone: The sample holds other DNA sequences that translate to the same CDR3. J is TRBJ2-3 and V is TRBV18; D is possibly TRBD2 (6 bases). Trimming pared 3 bases from V and 3 bases from J, leaving 10 bases between. From germline, CDR1 is KGHSH and CDR2 LQKENI. The CDR3 has 14 residues. The CDR3 nucleotides read TGTGCCAGCTCACCCGGGACTTCTACAGATACGCAGTATTTT. It yields the protein CASSPGTSTDTQYF. The full variable domain, with the rest looked up from reference TRBV18 and TRBJ2-3, is NAGVMQNPRHLVRRRGQEARLRCSPMKGHSHVYWYRQLPEEGLKFMVYLQKENIIDESGMPKERFSAEFPKEGPSILRIQQVVRGDSAAYFCASSPGTSTDTQYFGPGTRLTVL.

V gene TRBV7-9 combines with J gene TRBJ1-2; perhaps TRBD1 as D (5 bases). V was trimmed by 5 bases and J by 4 bases, leaving 14 bases between them. The germline CDR1 and CDR2 sequences are SEHNR and FQNEAQ (reference sequence). This CDR3 comprises 14 residues. Written as DNA, the CDR3 is TGTGCCAGCAGCCCCGCGGGACCGTCCTATGGCTACACCTTC. Its protein product is CASSPAGPSYGYTF.

This clone occurred a few times. This chain joins TRBV19 and TRBJ2-7; tentative D call: TRBD2 (5 bases). Germline loops: CDR1 LNHDA, CDR2 SQIVND (reference sequence). V dropped 6 bases and J dropped 2 bases, with 17 bases sitting between them. The CDR3 has 15 amino acids. CDR3: CASSPSGNPAYEQYF. For the CDR3, the DNA is TGTGCCAGTAGCCCCTCGGGGAACCCAGCCTACGAGCAGTACTTC.

This clone turned up a few times. J is TRBJ2-7 and V is TRBV28, with D perhaps matching TRBD1 (6 bases). V was cut by 3 bases and J by 0 bases, with 12 bases left in between. Germline V gene data show CDR1 as MDHEN and CDR2 as SYDVKM. The CDR3 consists of 15 residues. DNA of the CDR3: TGTGCCAGCAGTTTTCTACCGGACAGCTCCTACGAGCAGTACTTC. This encodes CASSFLPDSSYEQYF.

V usage is TRBV6-1 and J usage is TRBJ2-5, with 8 bases aligning to TRBD2. The V gene end was trimmed by 8 bases and the J gene end by 1 base; junction bases not matched to a gene: 3. Per germline, CDR1 MNHNS and CDR2 SASEGT. The CDR3 is 13 amino acids. CDR3 in amino acids: CASARGGQETQYF. In nucleotides, the CDR3 is TGTGCCAGCGCCCGGGGGGGCCAAGAGACCCAGTACTTC.

Points on this clone: Within the sample, other DNA sequences also encode this same CDR3. The CDR3 DNA reads as TGCGCCAGCAGCTTGGAGAGCTCTGGGGCCAACGTCCTGACTTTC. Amino acids: CASSLESSGANVLTF. This chain links TRBV5-1 with TRBJ2-6; D uncertain. V lost 0 bases and J 0 bases, leaving 4 bases between the germline ends. This CDR3 region has 15 residues. The germline V gene encodes CDR1 SGHRS and CDR2 YFSETQ.

The chain combines TRBV5-6 with TRBJ2-1, with TRBD2 matching 7 bases. The CDR3 covers 14 residues. Germline trimming cut 0 bases from V and 11 bases from J; bases unmatched to any gene: 8. Germline lookup yields CDR1 SGHDT and CDR2 YYEEEE. In nucleotides, the CDR3 is TGTGCCAGCAGCTTGGGACTAGCTTTATGGCAGCAGTTCTTC. Translated: CASSLGLALWQQFF.

The V call is TRBV6-5, the J call TRBJ1-1; 12 bases match TRBD1. There are 16 residues in the CDR3. Trimming removed 3 bases from V and 10 bases from J; junction bases left unmatched: 12. The germline V gene encodes CDR1 MNHEY and CDR2 SVGAGI. CDR3 coding DNA: TGTGCCAGCAGTTATCCCGGGACAGGGGGCACGGATGGAGCTTTCTTT. It encodes CASSYPGTGGTDGAFF.

This chain uses TRBV29-1 with TRBJ2-7; the match to TRBD1 covers 9 bases. V trimming: 4 bases; J trimming: 7 bases; junction bases outside the gene matches: 14. The CDR3 is made up of 15 amino acids. Germline CDR1 reads SQVTM; CDR2 reads ANQGSEA. This chain's CDR3 is CSVAARDREIGEQYF. CDR3 coding DNA: TGCAGCGTTGCGGCCCGGGACAGGGAGATAGGTGAGCAGTACTTC.

V is TRBV15 and J is TRBJ2-7; TRBD1 matches at 9 bases. Germline lookup yields CDR1 LNHNV and CDR2 YYDKDF (reference sequence). This CDR3 is built from 14 residues. Losses at the gene ends were 1 base for V and 5 bases for J; bases not matched to a gene: 3. For the CDR3, the DNA is TGTGCCACCAGCAGAGGGGGACAGGGCGACGAGCAGTACTTC. It yields the protein CATSRGGQGDEQYF.

The chain links TRBV30 to TRBJ2-7; no reliable D call. The V gene lost 7 bases and the J gene lost 6 bases, with 13 bases spanning the gap. Germline loops: CDR1 GTSNPN, CDR2 SVGIG (reference sequence). This CDR3 spans 11 amino acids. The CDR3 bases are TGTGCCTTAAAATTAGTCGGCGAGCAGTACTTC. It is translated as CALKLVGEQYF.

The V and J genes are TRBV6-5 and TRBJ1-1; D unclear. V dropped 7 bases and J dropped 1 base, with 13 bases sitting between them. The V gene's germline CDR1 is MNHEY and CDR2 SVGAGI. The CDR3 length is 14 residues. The CDR3 DNA reads TGTGCCAGCATACAAGCGCCGGGGAACACTGAAGCTTTCTTT. This sequence encodes CASIQAPGNTEAFF.

This rearrangement joins TRBV5-1 to TRBJ2-7; tentatively, D is TRBD2 (5 bases). Trimming shortened V by 2 bases and J by 2 bases, and 5 bases separated the two germline ends. The CDR3 has 12 residues. In germline, CDR1 is SGHRS, CDR2 YFSETQ. The CDR3 protein is CASSFGTYEQYF. The CDR3 DNA reads TGCGCCAGCAGCTTCGGGACCTACGAGCAGTACTTC.

V and J are TRBV10-2 and TRBJ1-1; the D is unclear. The CDR3 is made up of 16 amino acids. The germline V and J ends were trimmed by 1 base and 3 bases, with 15 bases remaining between them. Germline V CDR1 and CDR2: WSHSY, SAAADI. The CDR3 sequence is CASSEYQPAGHTEAFF. The CDR3 DNA is TGCGCCAGCAGTGAGTACCAGCCTGCAGGCCACACTGAAGCTTTCTTT.

This clone came up a few times. The chain employs TRBV5-4 and TRBJ1-4; 10 nucleotides align to TRBD1. V was clipped by 2 bases and J by 7 bases; unmatched bases: 5. Germline V gene data show CDR1 as SGHNT and CDR2 as YYREEE (reference sequence). This CDR3 is built from 15 residues. The CDR3 DNA reads TGTGCCAGCAGCTTCGGACAGGGGGAAGTTGAAAAACTGTTTTTT. This gives the protein CASSFGQGEVEKLFF.

The rearrangement links TRBV30 to TRBJ2-7; 7 bases map to TRBD1. V shed 5 bases and J 0 bases; nucleotides not matched to a gene: 4. This CDR3 has 13 amino acids. CDR1 and CDR2 from the germline V gene are GTSNPN and SVGIG (reference sequence). The CDR3: CAWDRATSYEQYF. DNA for the CDR3: TGTGCCTGGGACAGGGCCACCTCCTACGAGCAGTACTTC.

The chain combines TRBV7-2 with TRBJ2-5, with 7 bases that match TRBD2. In germline, CDR1 is SGHTA, CDR2 FQGNSA. The CDR3 has 15 residues. Trimming cost V 5 bases and J 5 bases; bases outside gene matches: 11. CDR3 region: CASSLGRAPAETQYF. The CDR3 DNA reads TGTGCCAGCAGCCTAGGGAGGGCTCCTGCGGAGACCCAGTACTTC.

V gene TRBV7-2 combines with J gene TRBJ2-2; TRBD1 matches at 9 bases. In germline, CDR1 is SGHTA, CDR2 FQGNSA. The CDR3 is 15 residues long. V lost 5 bases to trimming and J lost 2 bases; unmatched junction nucleotides: 3. The CDR3 region has the DNA TGTGCCAGCAGCCAACAGGGGGCTAACACCGGGGAGCTGTTTTTT. It yields the protein CASSQQGANTGELFF.